Listed below are T cell receptor beta chains from one sample, sequenced in a study of T cell changes during pregnancy in multiple sclerosis. The protocol was immunoSEQ multiplex PCR, while the TCRdb copy is restricted to in-frame clones and leaves out a portion. The sample includes nearly 110,000 clones, roughly 90% of them seen just once. Sequencing was performed on peripheral blood, taken after pregnancy. These receptors were collected from a female donor with multiple sclerosis, enrolled in a pregnancy study. The CDR3 runs from the conserved cysteine through the conserved F or W. Each record gives: clone size, D gene, V gene, J gene, CDR3 length, CDR3 protein, CDR3 DNA. The D gene is left open where the match is weak. The size field is filled for only some rows; it gives once, few, many or a size class.

NA	TRBD1	TRBV5-1	TRBJ2-7	16	CASGGPGTGRTYEQYF	TGCGCCAGCGGAGGTCCCGGGACAGGGAGGACCTACGAGCAGTACTTC
NA	TRBD2	TRBV9	TRBJ2-7	14	CASSAGTTLTEQYF	TGTGCCAGCAGCGCAGGGACTACCCTTACCGAGCAGTACTTC
NA	NA	TRBV11-2	TRBJ2-2	12	CASSLAAGELFF	TGTGCCAGCAGCTTAGCCGCCGGGGAGCTGTTTTTT
NA	TRBD2	TRBV9	TRBJ2-1	14	CASSTSGSFNEQFF	TGTGCCAGCAGTACTAGCGGGAGTTTCAATGAGCAGTTCTTC
NA	NA	TRBV10-3	TRBJ2-7	15	CAISEAGGSSYEQYF	TGTGCCATCAGTGAGGCTGGGGGGAGCTCCTACGAGCAGTACTTC
NA	NA	TRBV5-6	TRBJ2-7	13	CASSPTAEYEQYF	TGTGCCAGCAGCCCGACAGCCGAATACGAGCAGTACTTC
NA	TRBD1	TRBV6-1	TRBJ2-5	15	CASSPATGGQETQYF	TGTGCCAGCAGCCCCGCGACAGGGGGCCAAGAGACCCAGTACTTC
NA	TRBD1	TRBV30	TRBJ2-1	12	CASSSGTGEQFF	TGTGCCAGTTCCTCCGGGACAGGTGAGCAGTTCTTC
NA	NA	TRBV5-4	TRBJ2-4	14	CASSLVGGENIQYF	TGTGCCAGCAGCTTGGTAGGGGGGGAAAACATTCAGTACTTC
NA	NA	TRBV25-1	TRBJ1-3	13	CASSWTAGNTIYF	TGTGCCAGCAGTTGGACTGCTGGAAACACCATATATTTT
NA	TRBD2	TRBV7-3	TRBJ2-1	19	CASSFPGLAGVSRYNEQFF	TGTGCCAGCAGCTTTCCGGGACTAGCGGGGGTTTCTCGTTACAATGAGCAGTTCTTC
NA	TRBD1	TRBV13	TRBJ1-1	14	CASSQRDRVTEAFF	TGTGCCAGCAGTCAACGGGACAGGGTAACTGAAGCTTTCTTT
NA	NA	TRBV5-4	TRBJ1-6	15	CASSLSRQVNSPLHF	TGTGCCAGCAGCTTGTCCCGCCAGGTTAATTCACCCCTCCACTTT
few	TRBD1	TRBV28	TRBJ1-2	15	CASSSSPDRGYGYTF	TGTGCCAGCAGTTCTTCCCCGGACAGGGGGTATGGCTACACCTTC
NA	TRBD2	TRBV9	TRBJ2-5	13	CASSGSGGETQYF	TGTGCCAGCAGCGGTTCGGGGGGAGAGACCCAGTACTTC
NA	TRBD1	TRBV7-6	TRBJ2-7	16	CASSLAPGTGAYEQYF	TGTGCCAGCAGCTTAGCCCCCGGGACAGGAGCCTACGAGCAGTACTTC
NA	NA	TRBV30	TRBJ1-5	14	CAWSAGGVNQPQHF	TGTGCCTGGAGTGCGGGGGGGGTCAATCAGCCCCAGCATTTT
NA	TRBD2	TRBV27	TRBJ2-7	12	CASSSGLEEQYF	TGTGCCAGCAGTTCGGGACTAGAGGAGCAGTACTTC
NA	TRBD1	TRBV18	TRBJ1-2	14	CASSRLQGSYGYTF	TGTGCCAGCTCACGATTACAGGGGAGCTATGGCTACACCTTC
NA	TRBD1	TRBV28	TRBJ2-2	15	CASSSGQADTGELFF	TGTGCCAGCAGCTCTGGACAGGCAGACACCGGGGAGCTGTTTTTT
NA	TRBD1	TRBV5-4	TRBJ1-1	15	CASSLAQGEGAEAFF	TGTGCCAGCAGCTTGGCCCAGGGGGAAGGAGCTGAAGCTTTCTTT
NA	NA	TRBV27	TRBJ2-1	14	CASSSSRTNNEQFF	TGTGCCAGCAGTTCCTCCCGGACTAACAATGAGCAGTTCTTC
NA	TRBD2	TRBV2	TRBJ2-2	14	CASKREGNTGELFF	TGTGCCAGCAAGAGGGAGGGGAACACCGGGGAGCTGTTTTTT
few	TRBD1	TRBV19	TRBJ1-1	13	CASSSTGDTEAFF	TGTGCCAGTAGCTCAACAGGGGACACTGAAGCTTTCTTT
NA	NA	TRBV18	TRBJ1-3	13	CASSEDSGNTIYF	TGTGCCAGCTCAGAGGACTCTGGAAACACCATATATTTT
NA	TRBD1	TRBV6-6	TRBJ2-1	14	CATTRDRGNNEQFF	TGTGCCACAACACGGGACAGGGGAAACAATGAGCAGTTCTTC
NA	NA	TRBV18	TRBJ2-3	16	CASSLRTAVSTDTQYF	TGTGCCAGCTCACTCAGGACAGCGGTGTCCACAGATACGCAGTATTTT
NA	NA	TRBV29-1	TRBJ2-1	13	CSVKGSTYNEQFF	TGCAGCGTGAAAGGGAGTACCTACAATGAGCAGTTCTTC
NA	TRBD1	TRBV11-2	TRBJ1-2	14	CASSLSTGTGGYTF	TGTGCCAGCAGCTTAAGCACGGGGACAGGGGGCTACACCTTC
NA	NA	TRBV6-1	TRBJ1-6	12	CASSDHLAHLHF	TGTGCCAGCAGTGACCATCTAGCCCACCTCCACTTT
once	TRBD1	TRBV28	TRBJ2-7	14	CASSRTGQNYEQYF	TGTGCCAGCAGTCGGACAGGCCAGAACTACGAGCAGTACTTC
NA	TRBD1	TRBV19	TRBJ2-7	14	CASRPGQGAYEQYF	TGTGCCAGTAGACCGGGACAGGGGGCTTACGAGCAGTACTTC
NA	NA	TRBV2	TRBJ2-2	13	CASRVGGTGELFF	TGTGCCAGCAGAGTTGGCGGTACCGGGGAGCTGTTTTTT
NA	NA	TRBV27	TRBJ1-1	14	CASRLLSGNTEAFF	TGTGCCAGCAGGCTCCTTTCGGGGAACACTGAAGCTTTCTTT
NA	NA	TRBV5-1	TRBJ2-3	14	CASSPDSRSDTQYF	TGCGCCAGCAGCCCGGACAGTCGTTCAGATACGCAGTATTTT
once	NA	TRBV5-6	TRBJ2-1	16	CASSLGRGSSYNEQFF	TGTGCCAGCAGCTTGGGTCGGGGGAGCTCCTACAATGAGCAGTTCTTC
NA	TRBD1	TRBV27	TRBJ2-7	14	CASTPGQGSGEQYF	TGTGCCAGCACTCCGGGACAGGGGTCAGGTGAGCAGTACTTC
NA	NA	TRBV5-6	TRBJ1-2	15	CASRRDLGTNHGYTF	TGTGCCAGCAGGCGTGACCTAGGGACAAACCATGGCTACACCTTC
NA	TRBD1	TRBV7-6	TRBJ1-2	14	CASSLTGGQGGYTF	TGTGCCAGCAGCTTGACAGGGGGTCAGGGGGGCTACACCTTC
NA	TRBD1	TRBV28	TRBJ2-7	15	CASSSGQVSSYEQYF	TGTGCCAGCAGTTCGGGACAGGTGAGCTCCTACGAGCAGTACTTC
NA	TRBD1	TRBV16	TRBJ1-2	13	CASSRDRVYGYTF	TGTGCCAGCAGCCGGGACAGGGTCTATGGCTACACCTTC
NA	NA	TRBV5-1	TRBJ2-7	16	CASSLTPQGVLYEQYF	TGCGCCAGCAGCTTGACGCCCCAAGGGGTCCTCTACGAGCAGTACTTC
once	NA	TRBV7-9	TRBJ2-2	15	CASSFWGGNTGELFF	TGTGCCAGCAGCTTCTGGGGCGGGAACACCGGGGAGCTGTTTTTT
NA	NA	TRBV7-6	TRBJ2-6	16	CASSFSGATGANVLTF	TGTGCCAGCAGCTTTTCCGGAGCCACTGGGGCCAACGTCCTGACTTTC
NA	TRBD1	TRBV6-1	TRBJ2-5	14	CASSKGQGAETQYF	TGTGCCAGCAGTAAGGGACAGGGGGCGGAGACCCAGTACTTC
NA	TRBD1	TRBV11-2	TRBJ2-7	17	CASSLEEPGQGLYEQYF	TGTGCCAGCAGTTTGGAGGAGCCGGGACAGGGCCTATACGAGCAGTACTTC
NA	NA	TRBV5-1	TRBJ2-7	13	CASSSLSGAEQYF	TGCGCCAGCAGCTCCCTCTCAGGCGCCGAGCAGTACTTC
NA	NA	TRBV27	TRBJ1-5	16	CASRETGSYSNQPQHF	TGTGCCAGCAGGGAGACAGGTTCGTATAGCAATCAGCCCCAGCATTTT
NA	NA	TRBV6-1	TRBJ1-1	16	CASSEYIGGVNTEAFF	TGTGCCAGCAGTGAATATATTGGGGGGGTGAACACTGAAGCTTTCTTT
NA	TRBD2	TRBV19	TRBJ2-3	15	CASSSQRGFSDTQYF	TGTGCCAGTAGTTCTCAGCGGGGGTTTTCAGATACGCAGTATTTT
NA	TRBD2	TRBV6-4	TRBJ2-1	15	CASSQLAGAPNEQFF	TGTGCCAGCAGTCAACTAGCGGGGGCTCCGAATGAGCAGTTCTTC
NA	TRBD1	TRBV19	TRBJ1-5	15	CARKHRQGSNQPQHF	TGTGCCAGGAAGCACCGACAGGGGTCCAATCAGCCCCAGCATTTT
NA	NA	TRBV6-6	TRBJ1-1	13	CASRGRQNTEAFF	TGTGCCAGCAGGGGTCGACAGAACACTGAAGCTTTCTTT
once	NA	TRBV28	TRBJ1-5	16	CASRTTVLRSNQPQHF	TGTGCCAGCAGGACGACAGTACTCCGCTCTAATCAGCCCCAGCATTTT
NA	NA	TRBV29-1	TRBJ2-1	13	CSVEGRGRLEQFF	TGCAGCGTTGAAGGTAGAGGGCGGCTTGAGCAGTTCTTC
NA	TRBD2	TRBV4-2	TRBJ2-1	18	CASSQEVSGGGRWGEQFF	TGTGCCAGCAGCCAAGAGGTCTCCGGGGGGGGCCGGTGGGGGGAGCAGTTCTTC
NA	NA	TRBV11-2	TRBJ1-1	13	CASSLRWETEAFF	TGTGCCAGCAGCTTACGCTGGGAGACTGAAGCTTTCTTT